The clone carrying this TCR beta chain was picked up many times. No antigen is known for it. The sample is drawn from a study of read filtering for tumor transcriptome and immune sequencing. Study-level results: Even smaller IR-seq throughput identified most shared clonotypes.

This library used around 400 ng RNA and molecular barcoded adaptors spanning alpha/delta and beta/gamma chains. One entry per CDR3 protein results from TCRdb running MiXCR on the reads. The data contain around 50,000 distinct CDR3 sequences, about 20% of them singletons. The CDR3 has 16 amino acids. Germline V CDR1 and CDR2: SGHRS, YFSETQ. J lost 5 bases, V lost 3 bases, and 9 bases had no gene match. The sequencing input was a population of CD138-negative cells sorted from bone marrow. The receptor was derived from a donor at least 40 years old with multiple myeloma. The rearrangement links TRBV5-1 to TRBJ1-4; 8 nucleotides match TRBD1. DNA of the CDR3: TGCGCCAGCAGCTCCCGAAACAGGGGGGGAAATGAAAAACTGTTTTTT. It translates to CASSSRNRGGNEKLFF.